Shown below are 10 T cell receptor beta chains from a single sample sequenced in a study of CD8 T cells in Susac syndrome. Random hexamers were used to reverse transcribe an amount of roughly 0.5 to 1 ug RNA. TCRdb redid the calling of the immunoSEQ multiplex PCR reads with MiXCR, one entry per CDR3 protein. The sample holds about 300,000 distinct CDR3 sequences; approximately 89% are singletons and the top ten take roughly 0.2%. What was sequenced was CD8+ T cells from PBMCs. The receptors originated from a human donor with multiple sclerosis.

The rearrangement uses TRBV6-5 and TRBJ2-1; TRBD2 is a possible D gene (5 bases). Trimming removed 0 bases at V and 8 bases at J, with 8 bases between. Germline CDR1 reads MNHEY; CDR2 reads SVGAGI. The CDR3 has 13 amino acids. CDR3 loop: CASSYSAEDEQFF. The CDR3 DNA is TGTGCCAGCAGTTACTCGGCGGAGGATGAGCAGTTCTTC.

This chain connects TRBV29-1 to TRBJ2-1; D is undetermined. V was trimmed by 0 bases and J by 5 bases, leaving 11 bases between them. The germline CDR1 and CDR2 sequences are SQVTM and ANQGSEA. The CDR3 has 14 residues. The CDR3 sequence: CSVEDRRTDNEQFF. CDR3 DNA sequence: TGCAGCGTTGAAGACCGTCGGACCGACAATGAGCAGTTCTTC.

This chain uses TRBV7-9 with TRBJ1-4; possible D gene TRBD1, 6 bases. The V end was cut by 6 bases, the J end by 7 bases, with 12 bases between. The CDR3 covers 13 residues. Germline lookup yields CDR1 SEHNR and CDR2 FQNEAQ (reference sequence). The CDR3: CASRGGVREKLFF. For the CDR3, the DNA is TGTGCCAGCAGAGGGGGGGTTCGTGAAAAACTGTTTTTT.

The J gene is TRBJ2-1, the V gene TRBV9; 7 nucleotides align to TRBD2. CDR1 is SGDLS and CDR2 is YYNGEE in the germline V gene. The CDR3 runs to 13 residues. The J segment lost 7 bases and the V segment lost 3 bases, leaving 4 bases of the junction unmatched. Written as DNA, the CDR3 is TGTGCCAGCAGCGAGACTAGCCCGAATGAGCAGTTCTTC. Its translation: CASSETSPNEQFF.

This clonotype was picked up one time. The CDR3 region has the DNA TGTGCCAGCAGTTTAAGCCTAAGGGCCTACGAGCAGTACTTC. Translated, it gives CASSLSLRAYEQYF. The J gene is TRBJ2-7, the V gene TRBV28; D is undetermined. The germline CDR1 and CDR2 sequences are MDHEN and SYDVKM. The CDR3 covers 14 residues. Between the trimmed V and J ends, which lost 2 bases and 2 bases, there was a span of 10 bases. Full variable domain (rest looked up from reference TRBV28 and TRBJ2-7): DVKVTQSSRYLVKRTGEKVFLECVQDMDHENMFWYRQDPGLGLRLIYFSYDVKMKEKGDIPEGYSVSREKKERFSLILESASTNQTSMYLCASSLSLRAYEQYFGPGTRLTVT.

The chain employs TRBV5-5 and TRBJ2-5, with D perhaps matching TRBD1 (6 bases). The V end was cut by 3 bases, the J end by 4 bases, with 16 bases between. CDR3 length equals 15 residues. The V gene's germline CDR1 is SGHKS and CDR2 YYEKEE (reference sequence). The CDR3: CASSSPGESPETQYF. The CDR3 nucleotides are TGTGCCAGCAGCTCCCCAGGGGAGAGTCCAGAGACCCAGTACTTC.

This clonotype turned up a few times. This rearrangement joins TRBV20-1 to TRBJ2-7; D call uncertain. With 2 bases removed from V and 0 bases from J, the gap between germline ends came to 11 bases. This CDR3 has 14 amino acids. Germline CDR1 DFQATT, CDR2 SNEGSKA (reference sequence). In DNA form, the CDR3 reads TGCAGTGCTAGACCCGGGTACAGCTCCTACGAGCAGTACTTC. Translating it yields CSARPGYSSYEQYF.

The genes are TRBV6-2 or TRBV6-3 and TRBJ2-7, with D unresolved. CDR1 MNHEY and CDR2 SVGEGT come from the germline V gene. Trimming cost V 2 bases and J 2 bases, with 4 bases left between them. The CDR3 runs to 12 residues. CDR3 loop: CASSYGPYEQYF. The CDR3 nucleotides are TGTGCCAGCAGTTACGGCCCCTACGAGCAGTACTTC.

This chain connects TRBV6-4 to TRBJ1-2; no reliable D call. Trimming removed 2 bases at V and 6 bases at J, with 10 bases between. CDR3 size: 13 residues. The germline CDR1 and CDR2 sequences are MRHNA and SNTAGT. The CDR3 region is CASSDGETDGYTF. The CDR3 coding sequence is TGTGCCAGCAGTGACGGGGAAACGGATGGCTACACCTTC.

The V call is TRBV28, the J call TRBJ2-5; weak D call: TRBD2 (6 bases). Between the trimmed V and J ends, which lost 3 bases and 4 bases, there was a span of 9 bases. The germline gives CDR1 MDHEN, CDR2 SYDVKM. The CDR3 is 13 residues long. The CDR3, as DNA: TGTGCCAGCAGTTTCCGACTAGGAGAGACCCAGTACTTC. As protein: CASSFRLGETQYF.